This TCR beta chain was found in a study of blood T cells in healthy people across ages. Whole-study context: Template-switching capture recovered about one barcoded beta molecule per two T cells.

As for this clonotype: Its target is not known.

V lost 5 bases to trimming and J lost 1 base, with 19 bases between them. The CDR3 is 17 residues long. From germline, CDR1 is SGHTA and CDR2 FQGNSA. Then a second PCR, running about 6 to 12 cycles, was carried out with a sample-barcoded 5' primer and a J-beta primer mix. Each cDNA was tagged by a template-switch adaptor containing 12 random nucleotides. TCRdb re-called the 5' RACE reads through MiXCR, storing one row per CDR3 protein. The table lists 650,000 to 1,000,000 distinct CDR3 sequences, around 50% of them singletons, with less than 20% in the top ten. The study, taken as a whole, reports: Per million T cells, TCR beta diversity dropped roughly linearly as age increased. Estimated diversity, derived from one million T cells, was regarded as an underestimate.

The rearrangement joins TRBV7-2 to TRBJ2-3; D is possibly TRBD2 (6 bases). This TCR derives from a man older than 75 in good health. The source material was blood. Written as DNA, the CDR3 is TGTGCCAGCAGCAAACGGACTAACGGGATTGGCACAGATACGCAGTATTTT. Translating it yields CASSKRTNGIGTDTQYF.